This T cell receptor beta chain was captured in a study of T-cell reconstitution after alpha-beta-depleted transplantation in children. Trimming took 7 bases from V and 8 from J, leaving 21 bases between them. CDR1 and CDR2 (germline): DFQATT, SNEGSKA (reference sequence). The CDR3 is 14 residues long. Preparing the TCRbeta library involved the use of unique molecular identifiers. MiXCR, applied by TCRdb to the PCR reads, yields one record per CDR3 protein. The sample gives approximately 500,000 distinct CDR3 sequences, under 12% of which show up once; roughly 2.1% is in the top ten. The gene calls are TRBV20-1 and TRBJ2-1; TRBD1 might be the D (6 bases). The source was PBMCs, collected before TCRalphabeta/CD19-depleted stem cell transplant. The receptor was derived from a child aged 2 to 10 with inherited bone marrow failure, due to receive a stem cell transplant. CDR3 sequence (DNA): TGCAGTGTACCGCCAGGGGTTGTTAAGGATGAGCAGTTCTTC. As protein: CSVPPGVVKDEQFF.